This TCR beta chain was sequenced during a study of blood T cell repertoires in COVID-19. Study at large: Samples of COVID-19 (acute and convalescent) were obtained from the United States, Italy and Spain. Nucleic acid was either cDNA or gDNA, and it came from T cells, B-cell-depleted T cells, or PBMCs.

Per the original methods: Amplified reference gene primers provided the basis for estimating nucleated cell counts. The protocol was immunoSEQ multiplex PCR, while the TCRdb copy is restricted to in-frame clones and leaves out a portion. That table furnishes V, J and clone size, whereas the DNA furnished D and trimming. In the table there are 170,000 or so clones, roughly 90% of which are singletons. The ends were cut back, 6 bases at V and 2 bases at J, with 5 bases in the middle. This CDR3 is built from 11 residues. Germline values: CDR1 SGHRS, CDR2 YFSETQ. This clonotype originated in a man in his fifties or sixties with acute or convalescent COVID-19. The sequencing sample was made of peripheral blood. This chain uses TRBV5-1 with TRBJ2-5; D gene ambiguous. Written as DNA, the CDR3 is TGCGCCAGCAACAATCAAGAGACCCAGTACTTC. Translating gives CASNNQETQYF.